Sequencing of this T cell receptor (beta chain) was carried out in a study of blood T cell repertoires in COVID-19. At the level of the study: PBMCs, B-cell-depleted T cells, or T cells were the source of the cDNA or gDNA that made up the material.

The protocol was immunoSEQ multiplex PCR, while the TCRdb copy is restricted to in-frame clones and leaves out a portion. The table includes about 72,000 clones, 85% to 90% detected once. Unmatched junction bases numbered 18, after V lost 7 bases and J lost 5 bases. Per the germline V gene, CDR1 is SQVTM and CDR2 is ANQGSEA. The CDR3 is 16 amino acids. The V call is TRBV29-1, the J call TRBJ1-1, with 8 bases lining up with TRBD1. The origin of this receptor is a man between 65 and 85 years old with active or convalescent COVID-19. Source material: peripheral blood. This CDR3 is CSAYLTGGLVRTEAFF. The CDR3 DNA reads TGCAGCGCATACTTAACAGGGGGTCTTGTGAGAACTGAAGCTTTCTTT.